The present entry profiles one T cell receptor beta chain with its context. What it binds is not known. The data are from a study of OX40 agonist ivuxolimab in advanced cancers. Across the study: Past anti-PD-1, anti-PD-L1 or anti-CTLA-4 therapy was accepted, and roughly 37% had received some.

Study results and caveats: Relative to CD4+ cells, CD8+ T cells on average had more expanded clones. With doses of 0.1 to 3.0 mg/kg, CD4+ and CD8+ blood T cells had undergone clonal expansion by week 6.

TCRdb keeps only in-frame clones here, not all; method: immunoSEQ multiplex PCR. This table holds more than 85,000 clones, 90% found once. Sample: CD4+ or CD8+ T cells sorted from blood, taken in a trial of the OX40 agonist ivuxolimab. This TCR was recovered from an adult with an advanced solid tumor such as melanoma, head and neck, liver or kidney cancer.

The CDR3 here is CASSQEPYKSSYNEQFF. The CDR3 DNA reads as TGTGCCAGCAGCCAAGAACCTTACAAAAGCTCCTACAATGAGCAGTTCTTC. The chain combines TRBV4-2 with TRBJ2-1; the D is unclear. CDR3 size: 17 residues. The germline gives CDR1 LGHNA, CDR2 YNFKEQ. Trimming stripped 0 bases from V and 0 bases from J, with 12 bases between.